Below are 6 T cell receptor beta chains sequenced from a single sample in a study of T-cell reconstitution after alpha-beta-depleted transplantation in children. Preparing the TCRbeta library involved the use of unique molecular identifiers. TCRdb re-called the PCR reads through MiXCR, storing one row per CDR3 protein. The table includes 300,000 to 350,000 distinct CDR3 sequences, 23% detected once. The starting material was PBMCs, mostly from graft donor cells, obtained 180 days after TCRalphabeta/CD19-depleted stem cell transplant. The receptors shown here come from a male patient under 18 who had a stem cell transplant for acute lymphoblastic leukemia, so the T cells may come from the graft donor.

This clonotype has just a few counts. The CDR3 bases are TGTGCCAGCAGTGACCCGGACAGGGAGGGCATTCAGTACTTC. Translated, it gives CASSDPDREGIQYF. The chain uses TRBV25-1 and TRBJ2-4, with a tentative D call TRBD1 (8 bases). Trimming removed 3 bases from V and 9 bases from J, with 15 bases in between. The length of the CDR3 is 14 residues. Germline V gene lookup returns CDR1 MGHDK and CDR2 SYGVNS.

The CDR3 reads CSDRYGSEAFF. The CDR3, as DNA: TGCAGCGACCGGTACGGTTCAGAAGCTTTCTTT. This chain uses TRBV29-1 with TRBJ1-1, with D unresolved. Germline CDR1 SQVTM, CDR2 ANQGSEA. The length of the CDR3 is 11 residues. Trimming removed 7 bases from V and 8 bases from J, with 14 bases in between. Combining the CDR3 with reference TRBV29-1 and TRBJ1-1 gives the whole variable domain SAVISQKPSRDICQRGTSLTIQCQVDSQVTMMFWYRQQPGQSLTLIATANQGSEATYESGFVIDKFPISRPNLTFSTLTVSNMSPEDSSIYLCSDRYGSEAFFGQGTRLTVV.

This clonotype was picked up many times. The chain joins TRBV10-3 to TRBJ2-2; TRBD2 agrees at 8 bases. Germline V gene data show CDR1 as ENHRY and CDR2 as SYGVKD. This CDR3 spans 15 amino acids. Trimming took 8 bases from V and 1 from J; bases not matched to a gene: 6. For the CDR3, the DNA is TGTGCCATCGCGTCAGCGGGGGTGAACACCGGGGAGCTGTTTTTT. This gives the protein CAIASAGVNTGELFF.

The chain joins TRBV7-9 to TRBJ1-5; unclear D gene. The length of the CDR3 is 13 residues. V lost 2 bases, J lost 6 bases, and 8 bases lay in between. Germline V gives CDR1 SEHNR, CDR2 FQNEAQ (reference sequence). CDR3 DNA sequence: TGTGCCAGCAGCTTAACGCCAGTTCAGCCCCAGCATTTT. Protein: CASSLTPVQPQHF.

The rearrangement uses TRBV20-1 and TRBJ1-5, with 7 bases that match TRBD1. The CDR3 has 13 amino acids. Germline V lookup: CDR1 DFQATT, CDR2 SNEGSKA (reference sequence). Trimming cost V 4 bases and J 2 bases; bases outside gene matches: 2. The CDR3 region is CSAIGQGNQPQHF. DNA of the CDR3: TGCAGTGCTATAGGACAGGGCAATCAGCCCCAGCATTTT.

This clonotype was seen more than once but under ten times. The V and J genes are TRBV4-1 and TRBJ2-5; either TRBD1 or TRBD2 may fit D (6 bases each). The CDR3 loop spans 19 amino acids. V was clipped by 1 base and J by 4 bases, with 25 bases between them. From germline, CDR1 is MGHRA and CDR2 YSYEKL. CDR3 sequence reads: CASSQGGAAAIQIGETQYF. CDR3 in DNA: TGCGCCAGCAGCCAAGGGGGGGCGGCGGCGATACAGATAGGAGAGACCCAGTACTTC.